A single sample is the source of the 25 T cell receptor beta chains below, sequenced in a study of cytomegalovirus exposure and HLA in healthy donors. 60 Vbeta and 13 Jbeta primers were used in PCR. Assay used: immunoSEQ multiplex PCR; TCRdb lists only in-frame clones, some missing. The repertoire has about 150,000 clones, approximately 8.9% of them found once; the top ten carry 6.5% to 8.5%. The sequencing input was PBMCs. Receptors were obtained from a woman aged 40-49 years in good health and CMV-seropositive.

In this sample, this clone turned up a few times. The chain has TRBV7-2 and TRBJ2-7; weak D call: TRBD2 (6 bases). V was clipped by 1 base and J by 4 bases, with 17 bases between them. The CDR3 is 16 amino acids. Germline V gene data show CDR1 as SGHTA and CDR2 as FQGNSA. The CDR3 DNA reads TGTGCCAGCAGCTTAGACTCCGGGACTTCCCGTTACGAGCAGTACTTC. It encodes CASSLDSGTSRYEQYF.

The V gene is TRBV29-1, the J gene TRBJ1-2; 8 bases match TRBD1. Trimming at V came to 0 bases and at J to 0 bases, leaving 9 bases not matched to a gene. Germline assignment: CDR1 SQVTM and CDR2 ANQGSEA. The CDR3 is 17 residues long. The CDR3 reads CSVEERVAGQANYGYTF. For the CDR3, the DNA is TGCAGCGTTGAAGAGAGAGTGGCGGGACAGGCTAACTATGGCTACACCTTC.

A few counts support this clone. The chain couples TRBV5-8 to TRBJ1-6; D remains unclear. Germline lookup yields CDR1 SGHTS and CDR2 YDEGEE. V shed 0 bases and J shed 8 bases, with 12 bases lying between them. The CDR3 length is 15 residues. The CDR3 DNA is TGTGCCAGCAGCTTGGGGGCCGGTTGGGATTCACCCCTCCACTTT. It specifies CASSLGAGWDSPLHF.

This clone has only a few counts. The chain has TRBV6-1 and TRBJ1-1; 9 nucleotides match TRBD1. This CDR3 comprises 13 residues. Losses at the gene ends were 10 bases for V and 4 bases for J; bases not matched to a gene: 7. Germline assignment: CDR1 MNHNS and CDR2 SASEGT. In DNA, the CDR3 is TGTGCCACCCAGACAGGGGGTATCACTGAAGCTTTCTTT. Its translation: CATQTGGITEAFF.

This sequence joins TRBV29-1 and TRBJ2-5; TRBD2 agrees at 8 bases. Germline CDR1 and CDR2: SQVTM and ANQGSEA. The CDR3 sequence is 14 residues long. V was pared by 6 bases and J by 2 bases, with 8 bases of the junction left unmatched. The CDR3 region has the DNA TGCAGCGTCAAACGGGGGGGCGGGCAAGAGACCCAGTACTTC. This encodes CSVKRGGGQETQYF.

This clone was observed a few times. The V gene is TRBV10-3, the J gene TRBJ2-3; D not resolved. This CDR3 is built from 14 residues. Germline V lookup: CDR1 ENHRY, CDR2 SYGVKD. V was cut by 5 bases and J by 2 bases, with 11 bases left in between. As DNA, the CDR3 is TGTGCCATCAGTAAAATAGAATTCACAGATACGCAGTATTTT. This translates into CAISKIEFTDTQYF.

The chain has TRBV11-2 and TRBJ2-5; the D gene is possibly TRBD1 (6 bases). Germline V gene sequence: CDR1 SGHAT, CDR2 FQNNGV. This CDR3 has 14 residues. Deletions cut 3 bases from V and 5 bases from J, with 13 bases between. As DNA, the CDR3 is TGTGCCAGCAGCTTGGGGGCCCTTCGGGAGACCCAGTACTTC. This encodes CASSLGALRETQYF.

The chain uses TRBV4-3 and TRBJ2-3; D ambiguous. The CDR3 is 15 residues long. The germline gives CDR1 LGHNA, CDR2 YSLEER. V was trimmed by 0 bases and J by 0 bases, leaving 7 bases between them. CDR3 amino acids: CASSQDHSSTDTQYF. For the CDR3, the DNA is TGCGCCAGCAGCCAAGATCACAGCAGCACAGATACGCAGTATTTT.

J is TRBJ1-2 and V is TRBV5-1; D gene unclear. The CDR3 has 14 residues. The V end lost 0 bases, the J end lost 8 bases, and 14 bases lay between the germline ends. The germline CDR1 and CDR2 sequences are SGHRS and YFSETQ. The DNA of the CDR3 is TGCGCCAGCAGCTTGGAGACGCCCGAGCGGGGCTACACCTTC. Protein product: CASSLETPERGYTF. The complete variable domain, with remaining parts taken from reference TRBV5-1 and TRBJ1-2, reads KAGVTQTPRYLIKTRGQQVTLSCSPISGHRSVSWYQQTPGQGLQFLFEYFSETQRNKGNFPGRFSGRQFSNSRSEMNVSTLELGDSALYLCASSLETPERGYTFGSGTRLTVV.

This clone appeared a few times. V and J are TRBV19 and TRBJ1-1; D unresolved. This CDR3 comprises 15 residues. Trimming shortened V by 1 base and J by 0 bases, and 9 bases separated the two germline ends. Germline values: CDR1 LNHDA, CDR2 SQIVND (reference sequence). In DNA, the CDR3 is TGTGCCAGTAGTATAGTCCCGGGAATGAACACTGAAGCTTTCTTT. Its translation is CASSIVPGMNTEAFF.

This clone was counted between two and nine times. The J gene is TRBJ1-1, the V gene TRBV7-9; no definite D call. V was clipped by 5 bases and J by 0 bases, with 10 bases between them. The CDR3 contains 14 residues. Germline V gene data show CDR1 as SEHNR and CDR2 as FQNEAQ (reference sequence). The CDR3 nucleotides are TGTGCCAGCAGCCCGGAAGGAGTGAACACTGAAGCTTTCTTT. Its translation is CASSPEGVNTEAFF. Drawing the rest from reference TRBV7-9 and TRBJ1-1, the complete variable domain is DTGVSQNPRHKITKRGQNVTFRCDPISEHNRLYWYRQTLGQGPEFLTYFQNEAQLEKSRLLSDRFSAERPKGSFSTLEIQRTEQGDSAMYLCASSPEGVNTEAFFGQGTRLTVV.

The chain links TRBV5-1 to TRBJ2-7; TRBD2 matches at 10 bases. This CDR3 contains 16 residues. The trim removed 0 bases at V and 2 bases at J, leaving 5 bases unmatched. CDR1 is SGHRS, CDR2 YFSETQ, per germline. CDR3 DNA: TGCGCCAGCAGCTTGGAGCGGGGGGGGGCAACCTACGAGCAGTACTTC. Its translation is CASSLERGGATYEQYF. Based on the CDR3 plus reference TRBV5-1 and TRBJ2-7, the full variable domain is KAGVTQTPRYLIKTRGQQVTLSCSPISGHRSVSWYQQTPGQGLQFLFEYFSETQRNKGNFPGRFSGRQFSNSRSEMNVSTLELGDSALYLCASSLERGGATYEQYFGPGTRLTVT.

This clone appeared a few times. The CDR3 nucleotides are TGTGCCAGCTCACGGGACAGCCTTGAAAAACTGTTTTTT. Amino acids: CASSRDSLEKLFF. J is TRBJ1-4 and V is TRBV18, with 7 bases identical to TRBD1. Germline trimming cut 4 bases from V and 7 bases from J; bases unmatched to any gene: 3. The CDR3 is made up of 13 amino acids. Germline lookup yields CDR1 KGHSH and CDR2 LQKENI.

The gene calls are TRBV7-9 and TRBJ1-1, with TRBD1 matching over 7 bases. Germline trimming cut 1 base from V and 1 base from J; bases unmatched to any gene: 9. CDR1 and CDR2 (germline): SEHNR, FQNEAQ (reference sequence). The CDR3 length is 17 residues. CDR3 DNA: TGTGCCAGCAGCTTAGAACGGGACAGCATATCGAACACTGAAGCTTTCTTT. Translating gives CASSLERDSISNTEAFF.

The chain is built from TRBV2 and TRBJ1-1; tentatively, D is TRBD1 (6 bases). V was clipped by 6 bases and J by 2 bases, with 13 bases between them. The germline CDR1 and CDR2 sequences are SNHLY and FYNNEI. The CDR3 is 14 amino acids. The CDR3 sequence: CASRSTGTNTEAFF. The CDR3 DNA sequence: TGTGCCAGCAGATCCACCGGGACAAACACTGAAGCTTTCTTT.

The J gene is TRBJ2-2, the V gene TRBV7-9, with 8 bases matching TRBD2. The junction had 11 bases not matched to a gene; V was cut back by 7 bases and J by 1 base. The CDR3 runs 17 residues. CDR1 and CDR2 (germline): SEHNR, FQNEAQ (reference sequence). The DNA for the CDR3 is TGTGCCAGCACCTCGGGAGGGGCCATGCTGAACACCGGGGAGCTGTTTTTT. It translates to CASTSGGAMLNTGELFF.

This clone turned up a few times. The rearrangement uses TRBV29-1 and TRBJ1-2; 9 nucleotides line up with TRBD1. Germline V gene data show CDR1 as SQVTM and CDR2 as ANQGSEA. After removal of 1 base from V and 5 bases from J, the junction contained 8 bases not matched to a gene. This CDR3 is built from 15 residues. CDR3 nucleotides: TGCAGCGTTGAAGCCGGACAGGGGATCCTGTATGGCTACACCTTC. Residues: CSVEAGQGILYGYTF.

This clone was seen a few times. The V and J genes are TRBV6-5 and TRBJ1-2, with D unclear. Trimming took off 2 bases at V and 4 bases at J, with 11 bases between the two ends. The V gene's germline CDR1 is MNHEY and CDR2 SVGAGI. The CDR3 length is 14 residues. Here the CDR3 DNA reads TGTGCCAGCAGTTACGCTACAGAAGGCTATGGCTACACCTTC. Its translation is CASSYATEGYGYTF.

In the case of this clone: The sample contains more than one DNA sequence encoding this CDR3. The V and J genes are TRBV11-3 and TRBJ2-5; TRBD2 matches 11 bases. Trimming cost V 0 bases and J 2 bases; bases outside gene matches: 5. Germline assignment: CDR1 SGHNT and CDR2 YENEEA. This CDR3 has 17 amino acids. CDR3 DNA: TGTGCCAGCAGCTTAGATCGTCTAGCGGGGGGACAAGAGACCCAGTACTTC. Amino acids: CASSLDRLAGGQETQYF.

The V call is TRBV5-1, the J call TRBJ2-7; 10 bases agree with TRBD1. V shed 0 bases, J shed 9 bases, and the junction held 12 bases outside the gene matches. This CDR3 is built from 16 residues. Germline values: CDR1 SGHRS, CDR2 YFSETQ. The CDR3 DNA reads TGCGCCAGCAGCTTGGGCGCTACGACAGGGGGCTTTGGGCAGTACTTC. Protein sequence: CASSLGATTGGFGQYF.

This clone occurred a few times. The rearrangement links TRBV15 to TRBJ1-2; D remains ambiguous. The germline V gene has CDR1 LNHNV and CDR2 YYDKDF (reference sequence). The CDR3 runs 16 residues. V was shortened by 0 bases and J by 1 base, with 12 bases between the two germline ends. As DNA, the CDR3 is TGTGCCACCAGCAGAGATCTGGCCTCCGTTAACTATGGCTACACCTTC. Protein product: CATSRDLASVNYGYTF.

V gene TRBV5-6 combines with J gene TRBJ2-1; D is possibly TRBD1 (6 bases). The length of the CDR3 is 15 residues. V lost 3 bases and J lost 2, with 12 bases in between. Germline values: CDR1 SGHDT, CDR2 YYEEEE. CDR3 residues: CASSSGARPYNEQFF. CDR3 nucleotides: TGTGCCAGCAGCTCAGGGGCGCGTCCCTACAATGAGCAGTTCTTC.

Only a few counts were recorded for this clone. This specimen includes other DNA sequences encoding the same CDR3. This chain uses TRBV9 with TRBJ2-5; TRBD2 agrees at 9 bases. V lost 0 bases to trimming and J lost 5 bases; unmatched junction nucleotides: 5. Germline-derived CDR1 and CDR2 are SGDLS and YYNGEE. The CDR3 has 15 amino acids. The CDR3 bases are TGTGCCAGCAGCGTAGCTAGCGGGGCGGGGGAGACCCAGTACTTC. This gives the protein CASSVASGAGETQYF.

This clone was observed a handful of times. The chain recombines TRBV6-5 with TRBJ2-2; perhaps TRBD1 as D (6 bases). V lost 2 bases and J 6 bases, leaving 10 bases between the germline ends. Germline assignment: CDR1 MNHEY and CDR2 SVGAGI. The CDR3 contains 14 residues. CDR3 region: CASSYAQGAGELFF. Written as DNA, the CDR3 is TGTGCCAGCAGTTACGCACAGGGAGCCGGGGAGCTGTTTTTT.

This clone turned up a few times. The chain has TRBV4-1 and TRBJ1-4; 9 positions agree with TRBD1. Losses at the gene ends were 1 base for V and 10 bases for J; bases not matched to a gene: 13. Germline-derived CDR1 and CDR2 are MGHRA and YSYEKL. The CDR3 is 17 residues long. In nucleotides, the CDR3 is TGCGCCAGCAGCCAAGTTGGTACCGGGACAGGGTACGTAAAACTGTTTTTT. Amino acid sequence: CASSQVGTGTGYVKLFF.